One T cell receptor beta chain is described in this entry. Its antigen is currently unknown. The CDR3 covers 15 residues. The germline CDR1 and CDR2 sequences are LGHNA and YNFKEQ. J gave up 2 bases and V 9 bases, and 11 bases lay outside the gene matches. This specimen comes from a study of molecular identifiers for immune sequencing clone quantification. Study-wide context: In the replicates, RNA derived from approximately 20,000 or 100,000 naive CD8 cells was divided into five parts, and four were sequenced.

Naive CD8 T cells were sorted, and the gate applied was CD8+CD4-CCR7+CD45RA+. Study outcomes and limitations: Highly expanded clones may be undercounted when identical TCR molecules share barcodes. In naive cells, clones above 20 RNA copies held under 1% of molecules, whereas in effector cells they held over 99%.

One entry per CDR3 protein results from TCRdb running MiXCR on the PCR reads. The table lists a few hundred thousand distinct CDR3 sequences, over 20% of them singletons. Sequencing was performed on naive CD8+ T cells from blood, with Jurkat cell RNA spiked in. As for subset: FACS-sorted CD8+CD4-CCR7+CD45RA+ naive T cells. This chain uses TRBV4-2 with TRBJ2-5, with TRBD2 identical over 8 bases. This clonotype was obtained from a human donor in good health. Some libraries in this study had Jurkat cell RNA spiked in. CDR3 loop: CASSYNLAGQETQYF. CDR3 DNA: TGTGCCAGTAGTTACAATTTAGCGGGACAAGAGACCCAGTACTTC.